Sequencing of this T cell receptor beta chain was carried out in a study of siplizumab effects on memory and regulatory T cells. Turning to this clone: Its antigen is not known.

TCRdb keeps only in-frame clones here, not all; method: immunoSEQ multiplex PCR. Of 60,000 to 65,000 clones in the sample, around 80% were seen once. Findings of the study overall: With siplizumab, mappable alloreactive CD4+ clones averaged around 70% Treg-derived, versus 25% to 30% in controls. A major contribution to the alloresponse seemed to be made by naive T cells, which seemed more diverse than memory cells.

Unstimulated naive, memory, effector memory and TEMRA subsets were subjected to sequencing in three donor pairs. CDR1 MGHDK and CDR2 SYGVNS come from the germline V gene. V dropped 4 bases and J dropped 1 base, with 2 bases sitting between them. CDR3 size: 13 residues. Material for sequencing was memory CD4+ T cells sorted from blood. This chain connects TRBV25-1 to TRBJ2-6; D is unclear. This TCR came from a human donor in good health. The DNA for the CDR3 is TGTGCCAGCAGTGGATCTGGGGCCAACGTCCTGACTTTC. It codes for CASSGSGANVLTF. Full variable domain (missing parts from reference TRBV25-1 and TRBJ2-6): EADIYQTPRYLVIGTGKKITLECSQTMGHDKMYWYQQDPGMELHLIHYSYGVNSTEKGDLSSESTVSRIRTEHFPLTLESARPSHTSQYLCASSGSGANVLTFGAGSRLTVL.